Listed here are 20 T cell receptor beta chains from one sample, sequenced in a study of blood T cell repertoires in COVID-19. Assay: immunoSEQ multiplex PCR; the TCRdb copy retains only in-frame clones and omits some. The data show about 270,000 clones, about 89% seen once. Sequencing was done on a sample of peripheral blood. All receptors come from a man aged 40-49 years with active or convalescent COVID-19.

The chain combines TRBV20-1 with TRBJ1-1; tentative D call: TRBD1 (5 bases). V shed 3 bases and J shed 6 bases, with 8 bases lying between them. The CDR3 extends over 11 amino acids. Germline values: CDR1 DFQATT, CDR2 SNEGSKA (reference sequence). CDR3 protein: CSASRGAEAFF. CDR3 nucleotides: TGCAGTGCTAGTCGGGGGGCTGAAGCTTTCTTT.

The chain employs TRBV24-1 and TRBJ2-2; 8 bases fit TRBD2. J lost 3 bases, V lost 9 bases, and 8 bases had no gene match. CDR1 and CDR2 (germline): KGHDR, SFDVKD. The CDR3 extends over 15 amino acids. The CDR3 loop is CATAQAGDDTGELFF. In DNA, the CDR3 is TGTGCCACCGCCCAAGCGGGAGACGACACCGGGGAGCTGTTTTTT.

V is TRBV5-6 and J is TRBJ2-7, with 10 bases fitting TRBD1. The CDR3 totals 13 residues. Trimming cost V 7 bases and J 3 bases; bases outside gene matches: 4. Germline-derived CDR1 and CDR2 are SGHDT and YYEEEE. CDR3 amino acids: CASHRDRGYEQYF. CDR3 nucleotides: TGTGCCAGCCACCGGGACAGGGGCTACGAGCAGTACTTC.

CDR3 region: CASSPGGDGYTF. The CDR3 DNA is TGCGCCAGCAGCCCGGGGGGGGATGGCTACACCTTC. J is TRBJ1-2 and V is TRBV5-1, with a weak D call TRBD1 (5 bases). V gave up 4 bases and J gave up 6 bases, with 10 bases separating them. The germline V gene has CDR1 SGHRS and CDR2 YFSETQ. There are 12 residues in the CDR3.

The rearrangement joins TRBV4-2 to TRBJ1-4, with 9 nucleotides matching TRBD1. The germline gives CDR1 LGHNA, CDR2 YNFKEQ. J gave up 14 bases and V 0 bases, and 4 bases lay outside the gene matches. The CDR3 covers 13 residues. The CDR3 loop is CASSQEKGTGLFF. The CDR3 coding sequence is TGTGCCAGCAGCCAAGAAAAGGGGACAGGGCTGTTTTTT.

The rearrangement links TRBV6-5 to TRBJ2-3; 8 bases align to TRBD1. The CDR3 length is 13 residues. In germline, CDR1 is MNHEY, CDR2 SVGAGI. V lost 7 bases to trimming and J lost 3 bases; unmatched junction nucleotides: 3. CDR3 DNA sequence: TGTGCCAGCACAGGACAGGGAACAGATACGCAGTATTTT. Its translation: CASTGQGTDTQYF.

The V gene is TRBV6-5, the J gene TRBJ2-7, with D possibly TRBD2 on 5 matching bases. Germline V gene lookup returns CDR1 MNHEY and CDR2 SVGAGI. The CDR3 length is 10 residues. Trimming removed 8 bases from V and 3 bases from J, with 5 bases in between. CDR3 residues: CASGGYEQYF. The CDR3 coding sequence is TGTGCCAGCGGAGGCTACGAGCAGTACTTC.

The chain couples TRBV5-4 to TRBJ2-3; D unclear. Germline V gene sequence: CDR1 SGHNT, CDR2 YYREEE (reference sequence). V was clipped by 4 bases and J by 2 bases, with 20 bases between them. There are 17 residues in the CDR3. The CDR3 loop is CASSKKSGQVSTDTQYF. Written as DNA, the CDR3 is TGTGCCAGCAGCAAAAAGAGTGGGCAGGTTTCCACAGATACGCAGTATTTT. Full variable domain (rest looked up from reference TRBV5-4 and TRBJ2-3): ETGVTQSPTHLIKTRGQQVTLRCSSQSGHNTVSWYQQALGQGPQFIFQYYREEENGRGNFPPRFSGLQFPNYSSELNVNALELDDSALYLCASSKKSGQVSTDTQYFGPGTRLTVL.

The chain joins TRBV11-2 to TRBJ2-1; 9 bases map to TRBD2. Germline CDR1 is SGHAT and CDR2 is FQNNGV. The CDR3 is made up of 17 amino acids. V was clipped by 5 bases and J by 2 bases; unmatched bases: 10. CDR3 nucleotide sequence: TGTGCCAGCAGCAGTGGCACCGGGACTAGCCCCTACAATGAGCAGTTCTTC. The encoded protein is CASSSGTGTSPYNEQFF. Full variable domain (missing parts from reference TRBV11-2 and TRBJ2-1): EAGVAQSPRYKIIEKRQSVAFWCNPISGHATLYWYQQILGQGPKLLIQFQNNGVVDDSQLPKDRFSAERLKGVDSTLKIQPAKLEDSAVYLCASSSGTGTSPYNEQFFGPGTRLTVL.

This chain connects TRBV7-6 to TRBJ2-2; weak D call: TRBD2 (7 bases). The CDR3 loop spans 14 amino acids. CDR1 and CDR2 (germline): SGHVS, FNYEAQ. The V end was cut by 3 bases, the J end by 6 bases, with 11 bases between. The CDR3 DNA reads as TGTGCCAGCAGCTTTGGGGGGGGCCCCGGGGAGCTGTTTTTT. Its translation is CASSFGGGPGELFF.

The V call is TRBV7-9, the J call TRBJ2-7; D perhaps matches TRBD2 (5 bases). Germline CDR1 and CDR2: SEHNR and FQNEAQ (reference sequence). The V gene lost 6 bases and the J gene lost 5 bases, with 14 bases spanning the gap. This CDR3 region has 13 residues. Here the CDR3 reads CASRKVGIDEQYF. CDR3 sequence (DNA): TGTGCCAGCAGAAAGGTCGGGATCGACGAGCAGTACTTC. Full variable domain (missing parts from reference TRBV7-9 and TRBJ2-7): DTGVSQNPRHKITKRGQNVTFRCDPISEHNRLYWYRQTLGQGPEFLTYFQNEAQLEKSRLLSDRFSAERPKGSFSTLEIQRTEQGDSAMYLCASRKVGIDEQYFGPGTRLTVT.

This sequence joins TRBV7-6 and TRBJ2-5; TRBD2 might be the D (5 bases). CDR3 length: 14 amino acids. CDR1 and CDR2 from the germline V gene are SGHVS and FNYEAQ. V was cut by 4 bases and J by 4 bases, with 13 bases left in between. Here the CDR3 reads CASSSSPRGETQYF. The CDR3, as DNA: TGTGCCAGCAGCTCAAGCCCCCGGGGAGAGACCCAGTACTTC. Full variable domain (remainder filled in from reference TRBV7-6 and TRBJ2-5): GAGVSQSPRYKVTKRGQDVALRCDPISGHVSLYWYRQALGQGPEFLTYFNYEAQQDKSGLPNDRFSAERPEGSISTLTIQRTEQRDSAMYRCASSSSPRGETQYFGPGTRLLVL.

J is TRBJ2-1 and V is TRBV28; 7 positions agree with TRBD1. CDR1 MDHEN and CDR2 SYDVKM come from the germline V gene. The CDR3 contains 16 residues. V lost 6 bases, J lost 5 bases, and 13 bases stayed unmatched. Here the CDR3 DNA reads TGTGCCAGCAGCCAACCGATTAACACAGGGGACAATGAGCAGTTCTTC. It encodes CASSQPINTGDNEQFF.

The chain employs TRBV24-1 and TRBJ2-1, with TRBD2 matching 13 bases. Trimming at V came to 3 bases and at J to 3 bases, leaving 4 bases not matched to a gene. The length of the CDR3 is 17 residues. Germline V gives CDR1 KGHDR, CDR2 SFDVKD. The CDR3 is CATSDRTSGSYYNEQFF. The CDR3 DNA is TGTGCCACCAGTGATAGGACTAGCGGGAGTTACTACAATGAGCAGTTCTTC.

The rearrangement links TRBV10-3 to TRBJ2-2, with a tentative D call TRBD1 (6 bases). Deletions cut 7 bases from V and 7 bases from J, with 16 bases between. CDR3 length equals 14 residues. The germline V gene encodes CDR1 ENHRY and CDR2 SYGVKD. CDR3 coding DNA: TGTGCCATCATGCAGGGGCAGGGTAGCGGGGAGCTGTTTTTT. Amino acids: CAIMQGQGSGELFF.

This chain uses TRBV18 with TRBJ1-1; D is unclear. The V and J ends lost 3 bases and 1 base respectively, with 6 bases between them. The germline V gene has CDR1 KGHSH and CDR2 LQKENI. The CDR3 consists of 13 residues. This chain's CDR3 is CASSPRENTEAFF. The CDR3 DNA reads TGTGCCAGCTCACCGAGGGAGAACACTGAAGCTTTCTTT.

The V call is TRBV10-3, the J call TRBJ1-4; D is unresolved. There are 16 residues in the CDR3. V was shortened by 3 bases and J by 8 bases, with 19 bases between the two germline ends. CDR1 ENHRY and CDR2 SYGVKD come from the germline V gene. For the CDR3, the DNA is TGTGCCATCAGTGACCGTGCGGTCGTCGCGGGGGAAAAACTGTTTTTT. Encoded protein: CAISDRAVVAGEKLFF.

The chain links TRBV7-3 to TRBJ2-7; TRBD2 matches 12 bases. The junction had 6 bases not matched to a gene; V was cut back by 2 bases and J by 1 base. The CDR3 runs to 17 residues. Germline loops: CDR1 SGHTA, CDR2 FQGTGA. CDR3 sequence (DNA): TGTGCCAGCAGCTTAGCTAGCGGGAGGGCTAAGTCCTACGAGCAGTACTTC. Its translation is CASSLASGRAKSYEQYF.

The CDR3 DNA reads TGTGCCAGCAGCGTGTCTGAAGTACTTCCTTTTAACTATGGCTACACCTTC. This sequence encodes CASSVSEVLPFNYGYTF. The chain has TRBV9 and TRBJ1-2; D unclear. Deletions cut 2 bases from V and 1 base from J, with 18 bases between. CDR3 size: 17 residues. The germline V gene has CDR1 SGDLS and CDR2 YYNGEE.

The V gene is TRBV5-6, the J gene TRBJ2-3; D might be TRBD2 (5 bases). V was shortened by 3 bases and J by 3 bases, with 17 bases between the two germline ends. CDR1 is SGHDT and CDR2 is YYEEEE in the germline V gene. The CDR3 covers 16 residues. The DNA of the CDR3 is TGTGCCAGCAGCTCCCCTACGGGGTCTTTGACAGATACGCAGTATTTT. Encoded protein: CASSSPTGSLTDTQYF.